The clone carrying this TCR beta chain was found a few times. No antigen is known for it. These data belong to a study of T-cell memory formation after mild COVID-19. Study as a whole: Among the donors, TCR clusters were largely specific to each donor. Overall study results and limits: Later expanders leaned CD4+, whereas day 15 to 85 contracting clones were balanced CD4/CD8. CD4+ contracting clones were mainly CM and EM; CD8+ ones, EMRA.

The CDR3 length is 14 residues. The V end was cut by 3 bases, the J end by 7 bases, with 12 bases between. Germline CDR1 and CDR2: SGHTA and FQGNSA. The authors produced TCR alpha and TCR beta cDNA libraries with sample barcodes and UMIs by 5'RACE using constant-segment primers. TCRdb itself ran the 5' RACE reads through MiXCR, one entry per CDR3 protein. The repertoire holds fewer than 650,000 distinct CDR3 sequences, with 20% to 25% as singletons. The sequencing sample was made of PBMCs or a T cell subset sorted from them (not recorded which). The receptor was isolated from an adult woman who had mild COVID-19 (a few samples of this study predate the infection). Cell type and time point are not known. V and J are TRBV7-2 and TRBJ2-2, with D unclear. The CDR3 reads CASSFGVFGGELFF. CDR3 DNA: TGTGCCAGCAGCTTCGGAGTTTTCGGCGGGGAGCTGTTTTTT.